This T cell receptor beta chain comes out of a study of human T cells and chemical hapten exposure (dated by TCRdb to about 2021). The study in broad terms: For sensitization, 2% DPC in acetone was applied to a roughly 2 cm by roughly 2 cm area of upper inner arm skin. Patients additionally received weekly therapeutic DPC doses to the scalp throughout the approximately 24-week study period. Patch testing was performed on the upper back with Finn chambers containing 0.01% DPC, and the patch tests were scored after 6 days according to International Contact Dermatitis Research Group standards. The patient cohort, mostly female, included alopecia areata with under or over 50% scalp involvement, alopecia totalis and alopecia universalis. Libraries were combined into a pool for sequencing, and differences in TCR yield between samples came mainly from small differences in library volumes within the pool. This study followed changes in the peripheral blood TCR repertoire in vivo during primary and secondary sensitization of alopecia patients to the hapten diphenylcyclopropenone (DPC). Blood samples were taken from patients before sensitization (week 0) and then at 2, 6 and about 24 weeks after DPC sensitization. For TCR sequencing, blood came from approximately 29 alopecia patients at anywhere from one to four time points (pre-sensitization, 2, 6 and 24 weeks).

Library construction relied on RACE. Sequencing was performed on a NextSeq 500. Library preparation attached unique molecular identifiers to individual cDNA molecules for quantitative, reproducible TCR counting. For every blood RNA sample, sequencing covered both the TCR alpha and TCR beta chains. Processing in the source paper ran as follows. Samples had a median of approximately 96,000 TCRs, with a range from about 23,224 to 690,600. V, J and CDR3 annotation of the TCR reads was carried out using the Decombinator software suite. Every sample was subsampled to the same number of TCRs (28,000) for the PS versus PT1 abundance plots. Expanded TCRs were defined as absent before sensitization and observed at least eight times at the 2-week time point. The raw public data were reprocessed by TCRdb itself: fastp quality trimming at Q25, MiXCR clonotype calling, in-frame beta chains only. Duplicate CDR3 protein sequences are folded into a single record with the most common DNA and genes. TCRdb assigned the V and J calls; the authors' analysis was not used. This sample is represented by tens of thousands of distinct CDR3 sequences; approximately 11% of them were singletons. The leading ten clones occupy approximately 2.2% of the sample.

In the paper's terms, the time point label means: patch test 3, about 24 weeks after DPC sensitization. The intended sense of this specimen's treatment or condition label: therapeutic diphenylcyclopropenone sensitization with weekly scalp DPC. At every patch-test visit, the blood draw took place before the patch test was put on. To be eligible, patients had to be aged 18 to 70, diagnosed with alopecia and judged suitable for DPC therapy, while pregnant patients were excluded. Unfractionated whole blood was collected in Tempus Blood RNA tubes, and total RNA was extracted from that blood. The CDR1 and CDR2 encoded by the germline V gene (reference sequence) are LNHDA and SQIVND. The CDR3 numbers 11 residues from cysteine through phenylalanine. The CDR3 DNA has 33 bases and is translated from base 1. Trimming removed 10 bases from V and 3 bases from J; the gene matches leave 3 bases unexplained. This clonotype turned up a few times. Its binding antigen is unknown. No much larger clone exists at a distance of one base, and base qualities are not known.

The paper's findings and limits, for the study overall: The number of TCRs above 1 in 1000 frequency did not change with DPC sensitization; there was no evidence of global repertoire structure alterations. Because every patient had alopecia, a presumed autoimmune disease, the patients' immune response might differ from that of healthy individuals. Compared with pre-sensitization or healthy control sets, expanded TCRs formed significantly more large CDR3 similarity clusters, which is consistent with antigen-driven responses. Patch test score correlated positively with the number of PT1 expanded TCRs, reaching significance at thresholds 8, 16 and 32 but not at 4. After repeated subsampling, the strength of the expansion versus patch-test correlation and the threshold at which it became significant changed.

The TCR originated in a woman aged 25 to 45 with alopecia areata. Some clones in this sample may be carry-over from other donors' samples. This material consisted of whole blood, taken in connection with sensitization to the hapten diphenylcyclopropenone (DPC). The sequence is built from TRBV19 and TRBJ2-7; 7 of the junction bases match TRBD1. The CDR3 loop reads CATNRGYEQYF. DNA sequence: TGTGCCACTAACAGGGGCTACGAGCAGTACTTC. The CDR3, completed at both ends by the reference TRBV19 and TRBJ2-7 genes, gives the full variable domain DGGITQSPKYLFRKEGQNVTLSCEQNLNHDAMYWYRQDPGQGLRLIYYSQIVNDFQKGDIAEGYSVSREKKESFPLTVTSAQKNPTAFYLCATNRGYEQYFGPGTRLTVT.